A single sample gave rise to the 22 T cell receptor beta chains below, sequenced in a study of T cells in Graves' hyperthyroidism and ophthalmopathy. RNA transcripts served as the template for amplifying TCR beta CDR3 regions. Carried out on the TCR CDR3, a first-round RT-PCR used the HTBI primer set. MiXCR, applied by TCRdb to the multiplex PCR reads, yields one record per CDR3 protein. The table lists 600,000 to 750,000 distinct CDR3 sequences, 17% of them singletons. The sequencing input was blood. The receptor source for this set is a man between 50 and 59 years old with Graves' hyperthyroidism.

The chain is built from TRBV18 and TRBJ2-4; tentative D call: TRBD1 (5 bases). Deletions cut 1 base from V and 7 bases from J, with 14 bases between. The CDR3 has 15 residues. Looked up from germline, CDR1 is KGHSH and CDR2 is LQKENI. The CDR3 here is CASSPRQGAVNIQYF. In DNA form, the CDR3 reads TGTGCCAGCTCACCACGACAAGGGGCTGTGAACATTCAGTACTTC.

This clonotype turned up a few times. V and J are TRBV19 and TRBJ1-5; no clear D gene. V was trimmed by 3 bases and J by 7 bases, leaving 10 bases between them. Germline V gene sequence: CDR1 LNHDA, CDR2 SQIVND (reference sequence). The CDR3 has 13 amino acids. The DNA of the CDR3 is TGTGCCAGTAGTATGGCTAAGCGGCAGCCCCAGCATTTT. As protein: CASSMAKRQPQHF.

As for this clonotype: In this CDR3 the conserved last residue, phenylalanine or tryptophan, is missing, so a read error is likely. V is TRBV7-9 and J is TRBJ2-5; D possibly matches TRBD1 or TRBD2 (5 bases each). This CDR3 has 14 amino acids. Germline V lookup: CDR1 SEHNR, CDR2 FQNEAQ (reference sequence). Trimming removed 5 bases at V and 4 bases at J, with 14 bases between. The CDR3 sequence: CASSPQGAPETQYL. DNA of the CDR3: TGTGCCAGCAGCCCCCAGGGAGCCCCAGAGACCCAGTACCTC.

The sample holds a few counts of this clonotype. The CDR3 sequence: CASSQDPQGAHRSPLHF. DNA for the CDR3: TGCGCCAGCAGCCAAGATCCTCAGGGGGCGCATCGTTCACCCCTCCACTTT. The chain carries TRBV4-3 and TRBJ1-6, with 8 nucleotides matching TRBD1. The CDR3 is made up of 17 amino acids. Looked up from germline, CDR1 is LGHNA and CDR2 is YSLEER. With 0 bases clipped from V and 9 bases from J, the junction kept 10 bases outside the gene matches.

This clonotype was seen at least ten times. In DNA, the CDR3 is TGTGCCAGCAGTCAGCCCGGGACTAGCGGAGTCGAGCAGTACTTC. Translation: CASSQPGTSGVEQYF. The V gene is TRBV28, the J gene TRBJ2-7; TRBD2 matches 11 bases. V gave up 5 bases and J gave up 6 bases; unmatched junction bases: 9. From germline, CDR1 is MDHEN and CDR2 SYDVKM. The CDR3 is 15 residues long.

This clonotype was recorded many times. The chain employs TRBV7-2 and TRBJ2-7, with 15 bases identical to TRBD2. Germline V gene sequence: CDR1 SGHTA, CDR2 FQGNSA. V lost 6 bases, J lost 2 bases, and 8 bases stayed unmatched. The CDR3 totals 17 residues. CDR3 in DNA: TGTGCCAGCAGATCCCCGGGACTAGCGGGAGGAGCCTACGAGCAGTACTTC. Its translation is CASRSPGLAGGAYEQYF.

This clonotype was seen many times. J is TRBJ2-7 and V is TRBV10-3, with D possibly TRBD1 on 6 matching bases. Germline V gene data show CDR1 as ENHRY and CDR2 as SYGVKD. Trimming shortened V by 10 bases and J by 1 base, and 14 bases separated the two germline ends. The CDR3 spans 13 residues. CDR3 protein: CASRLDSSYEQYF. The CDR3 bases are TGTGCCAGTAGATTGGACAGTTCCTACGAGCAGTACTTC.

This sequence joins TRBV9 and TRBJ2-3; tentative D call: TRBD1 (6 bases). The CDR3 is 15 residues long. V lost 0 bases and J 5 bases, leaving 13 bases between the germline ends. Per germline, CDR1 SGDLS and CDR2 YYNGEE. The CDR3 loop reads CASSVGGPRGDTQYF. Here the CDR3 DNA reads TGTGCCAGCAGCGTAGGGGGGCCGAGGGGAGATACGCAGTATTTT.

This clonotype was seen ten or more times. The chain combines TRBV7-3 with TRBJ2-1, with 11 bases fitting TRBD2. CDR1 is SGHTA, CDR2 FQGTGA, per germline. This CDR3 has 16 amino acids. V shed 4 bases and J 6 bases; nucleotides not matched to a gene: 8. Here the CDR3 reads CASSSLLAGVVNEQFF. In DNA form, the CDR3 reads TGTGCCAGCAGCTCCTTACTAGCGGGAGTCGTCAATGAGCAGTTCTTC.

The chain carries TRBV28 and TRBJ2-7; D may be TRBD1 (7 bases). The CDR3 totals 13 residues. CDR1 and CDR2 (germline): MDHEN, SYDVKM. The V and J ends lost 8 bases and 5 bases respectively, with 16 bases between them. CDR3 sequence: CASGRDRRDEQYF. The CDR3 DNA reads as TGTGCCAGCGGGCGGGACAGACGAGACGAGCAGTACTTC.

This clonotype was seen ten or more times. The chain combines TRBV27 with TRBJ2-1; D might be TRBD2 (5 bases). The CDR3 loop spans 12 amino acids. From germline, CDR1 is MNHEY and CDR2 SMNVEV (reference sequence). With 8 bases removed from V and 7 bases from J, the gap between germline ends came to 12 bases. CDR3 nucleotide sequence: TGTGCCAGCGGGAGTCAAAGAAATGAGCAGTTCTTC. Its translation is CASGSQRNEQFF.

In this sample, this clonotype turned up many times. This chain links TRBV29-1 with TRBJ1-2; the D gene is possibly TRBD1 (5 bases). CDR1 is SQVTM, CDR2 ANQGSEA, per germline. V lost 0 bases to trimming and J lost 1 base, with 12 bases between them. The CDR3 sequence is 15 residues long. CDR3 DNA: TGCAGCGTTGAAGATCAATCAGGGCTTAACTATGGCTACACCTTC. As protein: CSVEDQSGLNYGYTF. The full variable domain, in which reference TRBV29-1 and TRBJ1-2 provide the parts outside the CDR3, is SAVISQKPSRDICQRGTSLTIQCQVDSQVTMMFWYRQQPGQSLTLIATANQGSEATYESGFVIDKFPISRPNLTFSTLTVSNMSPEDSSIYLCSVEDQSGLNYGYTFGSGTRLTVV.

This clonotype has more than one count but fewer than ten. This rearrangement joins TRBV30 to TRBJ2-5; D assignment may be TRBD1 or TRBD2 (5 bases each). The CDR3 runs to 14 residues. The V end lost 5 bases, the J end lost 2 bases, and 15 bases lay between the germline ends. Germline CDR1 is GTSNPN and CDR2 is SVGIG (reference sequence). The CDR3 spells CAWHYGTQQETQYF. The CDR3 DNA follows: TGTGCCTGGCATTATGGGACGCAACAAGAGACCCAGTACTTC.

V and J are TRBV12-3 or TRBV12-4 and TRBJ2-6; D remains ambiguous. This CDR3 has 16 residues. The V and J ends lost 5 bases and 3 bases respectively, with 14 bases between them. The CDR3 region is CASSRRAVGGANVLTF. The CDR3 nucleotides are TGTGCCAGCAGTCGCCGGGCAGTTGGTGGGGCCAACGTCCTGACTTTC.

This clonotype appeared a few times. At one boundary the junction diverges from the germline segment, which might be a read error. The chain employs TRBV7-2 and TRBJ2-1, with 7 positions matching TRBD2. Germline V gives CDR1 SGHTA, CDR2 FQGNSA. The CDR3 loop spans 19 amino acids. CDR3 DNA sequence: TGTGCCAGCAGCCTAGCGGTACTCACGGTCTACGGGCGATCCAATGAGCAGTTCTTC. Its translation: CASSLAVLTVYGRSNEQFF.

In this sample, this clonotype turned up many times. This sequence joins TRBV19 and TRBJ2-2, with D perhaps TRBD1 (6 bases). The V gene's germline CDR1 is LNHDA and CDR2 SQIVND (reference sequence). This CDR3 region has 13 residues. V was cut by 3 bases and J by 6 bases, with 8 bases left in between. Here the CDR3 reads CASSMGHPGELFF. The CDR3 bases are TGTGCCAGTAGTATGGGACATCCCGGGGAGCTGTTTTTT.

The rearrangement joins TRBV20-1 to TRBJ2-3, with 10 bases that match TRBD2. CDR3 length equals 14 residues. Trimming cost V 6 bases and J 4 bases; bases outside gene matches: 7. CDR1 and CDR2 (germline): DFQATT, SNEGSKA (reference sequence). The CDR3 DNA reads as TGCAGTGCAGAAACGCTAGCGGGAGCAGATACGCAGTATTTT. Protein product: CSAETLAGADTQYF.

This clonotype was seen a few times. The CDR3 DNA reads as TGTGCCAGCAGTGACGCCGGGGCCTACTCCTACGAGCAGTACTTC. It yields the protein CASSDAGAYSYEQYF. V usage is TRBV2 and J usage is TRBJ2-7; D may match TRBD1 or TRBD2 (5 bases each). The CDR3 runs to 15 residues. The germline V gene has CDR1 SNHLY and CDR2 FYNNEI. The V and J ends lost 3 bases and 0 bases respectively, with 12 bases between them.

This chain links TRBV18 with TRBJ1-5; 8 bases are shared with TRBD1. V shed 5 bases, J shed 1 base, and the junction held 4 bases outside the gene matches. CDR1 is KGHSH, CDR2 LQKENI, per germline. The CDR3 is made up of 15 amino acids. The CDR3 loop reads CASSDRGLSNQPQHF. In DNA form, the CDR3 reads TGTGCCAGCTCAGACAGGGGACTCAGCAATCAGCCCCAGCATTTT.

The chain is built from TRBV4-1 and TRBJ2-7; TRBD2 is a possible D gene (5 bases). Trimming took 2 bases from V and 3 from J, leaving 17 bases between them. The CDR3 runs to 16 residues. The germline CDR1 and CDR2 sequences are MGHRA and YSYEKL. The CDR3 loop reads CASSQPPVGSDYEQYF. The CDR3 DNA is TGCGCCAGCAGCCAACCCCCGGTGGGTAGCGACTACGAGCAGTACTTC.

This clonotype was seen at least ten times. The genes are TRBV6-2 or TRBV6-3 and TRBJ2-7, with TRBD2 matching 9 bases. From germline, CDR1 is MNHEY and CDR2 SVGEGT. CDR3 length: 16 amino acids. V lost 0 bases, J lost 0 bases, and 3 bases stayed unmatched. The DNA for the CDR3 is TGTGCCAGCAGTTACTCTCCTAGCGGGGCCTCCTACGAGCAGTACTTC. Residues: CASSYSPSGASYEQYF.

The chain couples TRBV12-3 or TRBV12-4 to TRBJ1-1; weak D call: TRBD1 (5 bases). Trimming cost V 3 bases and J 4 bases, with 9 bases left between them. The CDR3 covers 13 residues. Written as DNA, the CDR3 is TGTGCCAGCAGTTTCACAGGAGCCACTGAAGCTTTCTTT. As protein: CASSFTGATEAFF.